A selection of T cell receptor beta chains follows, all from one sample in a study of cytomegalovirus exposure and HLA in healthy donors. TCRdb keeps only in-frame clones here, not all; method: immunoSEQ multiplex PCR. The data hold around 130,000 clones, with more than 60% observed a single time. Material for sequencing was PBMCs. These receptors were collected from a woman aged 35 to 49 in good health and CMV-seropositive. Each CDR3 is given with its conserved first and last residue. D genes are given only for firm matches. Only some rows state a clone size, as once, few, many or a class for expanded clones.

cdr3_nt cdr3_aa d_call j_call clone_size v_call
TGTGCCAGCAGCTTAGCGGGAGTTGGGGAGACCCAGTACTTC CASSLAGVGETQYF . TRBJ2-5 . TRBV7-2
TGTGCCAGCAGCGGGTCGACTAGCGGGGACAATGAGCAGTTCTTC CASSGSTSGDNEQFF TRBD2 TRBJ2-1 . TRBV9
TGTGCCAGCAGCCCCAGGACAGGGATCGAGGAGACCCAGTACTTC CASSPRTGIEETQYF TRBD1 TRBJ2-5 . TRBV14
TGCGCCAGCAGCGTCACGGGTACTTCCTACAATGAGCAGTTCTTC CASSVTGTSYNEQFF . TRBJ2-1 . TRBV5-1
TGTGCCAGTAGTATAGTCAAATTACAGGGGGATAAGGGGGAGCTGTTTTTT CASSIVKLQGDKGELFF TRBD1 TRBJ2-2 . TRBV19
TGTGCCAGCAGCCGAGAAGAAGAGGACAACTCCTACGAGCAGTACTTC CASSREEEDNSYEQYF . TRBJ2-7 . TRBV4-2
TGCGCCAGCAGCCCGGGACAGGGAGGGCAGCCCCAGCATTTT CASSPGQGGQPQHF TRBD1 TRBJ1-5 few TRBV5-1
TGTGCCAGCAGCTTAGGTGCGGGGGCACGCTCTGGAAACACCATATATTTT CASSLGAGARSGNTIYF . TRBJ1-3 . TRBV11-3
TGTGCCAGCAGCTCTCACAGGGGGAACCTGAACGAGCAGTACTTC CASSSHRGNLNEQYF TRBD1 TRBJ2-7 . TRBV7-3
TGTGCCAGCAGTCTTAGTCTTACAGGTGAGCAGTTCTTC CASSLSLTGEQFF . TRBJ2-1 . TRBV6-1
TGTGCCAGCGATACCCCAAAGGGGACTCCGATTGGGGAAGAGACCCAGTACTTC CASDTPKGTPIGEETQYF . TRBJ2-5 . TRBV21-1
TGTGCCAGCAGCCGACCCTGGACAGACCCTGCGAACACCGGGGAGCTGTTTTTT CASSRPWTDPANTGELFF . TRBJ2-2 . TRBV5-5
TGTGCCAGCAGTTACTCGCACTCGTACACCGGGGAGCTGTTTTTT CASSYSHSYTGELFF . TRBJ2-2 . TRBV6-6
TGCGCCAGCAGCGGGCGGACTAGCGGGACCCAGGGGATGGAGCAGTACTTC CASSGRTSGTQGMEQYF TRBD2 TRBJ2-7 few TRBV4-3
TGTGCCAGCAGCTTGGGTCAGGGTAGTAAGGCCGAGCAGTACTTC CASSLGQGSKAEQYF . TRBJ2-7 . TRBV5-4
TGTGCCAGTAGCGACGGAGGGTTGGGAACCTACGAGCAGTACTTC CASSDGGLGTYEQYF . TRBJ2-7 . TRBV19
TGTGCCAGCAGCCCTGGACAGATTAACACTGAAGCTTTCTTT CASSPGQINTEAFF . TRBJ1-1 few TRBV11-1
TGTGCCAGCAGTTTTCGGACAGGGCGGGCTAATGAAAAACTGTTTTTT CASSFRTGRANEKLFF TRBD1 TRBJ1-4 . TRBV27
TGTGCCAGCAGTAGACAGGACTCTGGAAACACCATATATTTT CASSRQDSGNTIYF . TRBJ1-3 many TRBV6-1
TGTGCCAGCACCCAATCGAGGACAGGGAGGTTACATCAGCCCCAGCATTTT CASTQSRTGRLHQPQHF TRBD1 TRBJ1-5 few TRBV2
TGTGCCAGCAGTTTATCGGGGGGGGATGAGCAGTTCTTC CASSLSGGDEQFF TRBD2 TRBJ2-1 . TRBV28
TGTGCCAGCAGTTGGGGACAGGGATGGTCCTACAATGAGCAGTTCTTC CASSWGQGWSYNEQFF TRBD1 TRBJ2-1 few TRBV28
TGTGCCTGGACAGGGGTAGGGTGGAACTATGGCTACACCTTC CAWTGVGWNYGYTF . TRBJ1-2 once TRBV30
TGTGCCAGTAGTATAGATCAACTTCGTGAGCAGTACTTC CASSIDQLREQYF . TRBJ2-7 . TRBV19
TGCGCCAGCAGCAGCAGGGGGACTGAAGCTTTCTTT CASSSRGTEAFF TRBD1 TRBJ1-1 . TRBV5-1
TGTGCCAGCAGGGGGGAGGGATTCTTAGATACGCAGTATTTT CASRGEGFLDTQYF TRBD2 TRBJ2-3 . TRBV2
TGTGCCAGCAGTTACTCTGGGGGGTGGGGAAACACCATATATTTT CASSYSGGWGNTIYF . TRBJ1-3 once TRBV6-5
TGTGCCAGCACACTAGGACAGTTTTCCTACGAGCAGTACTTC CASTLGQFSYEQYF . TRBJ2-7 . TRBV6-1
TGTGCCAGCAGCCAAGATCGGACTGCCCCCTACTTC CASSQDRTAPYF . TRBJ2-4 once TRBV4-2
TGTGCCAGCAGTTTATCTCCCCCCCCACAAGAGACCCAGTACTTC CASSLSPPPQETQYF . TRBJ2-5 . TRBV27